This T cell receptor (beta chain) was recovered during a study of post-analysis software for immune sequencing data. Study-wide context: Secondary progressive, relapsing-remitting and progressive-relapsing multiple sclerosis were among the included disease courses.

On this clonotype: Its antigen is still unknown.

Unique molecular identifiers were present in the TCR beta cDNA libraries. T cells numbering roughly 1 to 10 million yielded 450,000 to 600,000 cDNA molecules. TCRdb reprocessed the PCR reads with MiXCR, giving one entry per CDR3 protein. The top ten hold 11% of the sample, which has hundreds of thousands of distinct CDR3 sequences, around 60% seen once. V lost 3 bases, J lost 6 bases, and 9 bases stayed unmatched. Germline CDR1 and CDR2: SNHLY and FYNNEI. The CDR3 has 15 amino acids. General observations from the study: When compared against controls, multiple sclerosis patients showed significantly lower normalized Chao1 diversity. Strong co-clustering by F measure linked samples that shared a preparation batch. When patients were compared with controls, about 5 TRBV segments were more frequent, TRBV5-6, TRBV5-1 and TRBV20-1 among them.

The chain carries TRBV2 and TRBJ1-2; 8 nucleotides line up with TRBD1. The sequencing input was blood. This sequence originates from a girl aged 2 to 10 with multiple sclerosis. The CDR3 here is CASSEGTGESDGYTF. The CDR3 DNA sequence: TGTGCCAGCAGTGAGGGGACAGGTGAATCCGATGGCTACACCTTC.